These T cell receptor beta chains were read from a single sample in a study of breast tumors, draining lymph nodes, adjacent tissues. Using its own MiXCR run on the multiplex PCR reads, TCRdb lists one record per CDR3 protein. The sample records about 80,000 distinct CDR3 sequences, about 21% being singletons. Sequencing used axillary lymph node tissue. The receptors derive from a female donor with breast cancer. Some clones in this sample may be carry-over from other donors' samples. The CDR3 runs from the conserved cysteine through the conserved F or W. Each record gives: clone size, D gene, J gene, V gene, CDR3 DNA, CDR3 protein. The D gene is left open where the match is weak. Clone size is shown for a subset of rows, as once, few, many or a class of expanded clone.

>many|TRBD1|TRBJ1-2|TRBV25-1
TGTGCCAGCAGTCTTGAGGGGGCGCGTGGTGGCTACACCTTC
CASSLEGARGGYTF
>NA|TRBD2|TRBJ2-1|TRBV5-1
TGCGCCAGCAGCACTAGCGGGGTTACCTACAATGAGCAGTTCTTC
CASSTSGVTYNEQFF
>many|NA|TRBJ2-7|TRBV5-6
TGTGCCAGCAGCTGGGGTGGGGGTCCCTACGAGCAGTACTTC
CASSWGGGPYEQYF
>many|NA|TRBJ1-3|TRBV7-6
TGTGCCAGCAGCTTCGACAAAACTATTGGGAACACCATATATTTT
CASSFDKTIGNTIYF
>many|TRBD2|TRBJ2-1|TRBV20-1
TGCAGTGCTAGTCTAGCGGGAGGTCGGGGGAACAATGAGCAGTTCTTC
CSASLAGGRGNNEQFF
>many|NA|TRBJ2-1|TRBV6-2/TRBV6-3
TGTGCCAGCAGCCCCTTGAGGGGTAATGAGCAGTTCTTC
CASSPLRGNEQFF
>many|TRBD2|TRBJ2-1|TRBV10-3
TGTGCCATCAGTGCGGCGGGAGCGGGATACAATGAGCAGTTCTTC
CAISAAGAGYNEQFF
>many|NA|TRBJ2-3|TRBV20-1
TGCAGTGCTAGCCGCCAGGCGACACCAGATACGCAGTATTTT
CSASRQATPDTQYF
>NA|NA|TRBJ2-1|TRBV4-3
TGCGCCAGCAGCCAACGCCGGACAGAGGGAAGCTCCTACAATGAGCAGTTCTTC
CASSQRRTEGSSYNEQFF
>many|NA|TRBJ1-2|TRBV11-2
TGTGCCAGCAGCCCCCAAGCAGGGGTTCGGTACTACACCTTC
CASSPQAGVRYYTF
>NA|TRBD2|TRBJ2-3|TRBV18
TGTGCCAGCTCACCTCAGCGGGACCCGGGTACGCAGTATTTT
CASSPQRDPGTQYF
>NA|NA|TRBJ2-2|TRBV3-1
TGTGCCAGCAGCCTAGTTAACCTCCCGGGGGAGCTGTTTTTT
CASSLVNLPGELFF
>many|TRBD1|TRBJ2-6|TRBV20-1
TGCAGTGCTAGAGATCCACAGGGGTACTCTGGGGCCAACGTCCTGACTTTC
CSARDPQGYSGANVLTF
>many|TRBD2|TRBJ2-3|TRBV14
TGTGCCAGCAGCCCCTCGGGGGGGTTCCGCACAGATACGCAGTATTTT
CASSPSGGFRTDTQYF
>many|TRBD2|TRBJ2-3|TRBV9
TGTGCCAGCAGCGCCTGGACTAGCGGTGCAGATACGCAGTATTTT
CASSAWTSGADTQYF
>few|TRBD1|TRBJ2-7|TRBV18
TGTGCGTCGACAAACCCGGGACAGGTCCGCGAGCAGTACTTC
CASTNPGQVREQYF
>many|NA|TRBJ2-6|TRBV7-9
TGTGCCAGCAGCGGTTTTAGGATGGTTTCCGGGGCCAACGTCCTGACTTTC
CASSGFRMVSGANVLTF
>many|TRBD2|TRBJ2-3|TRBV7-3
TGTGCCAGCAGCTTAAACGGGAGGGCCGGCGATACGCAGTATTTT
CASSLNGRAGDTQYF
>NA|TRBD2|TRBJ2-2|TRBV7-8
TGTGCCAGCAGCCCGAACCTGTTAGCGGGAGCCGGGGAGCTGCTTTTT
CASSPNLLAGAGELLF
>many|NA|TRBJ1-3|TRBV4-2
TGTGCCAGCAGCCAAGATCTGACAGCTCAAAACACCATATATTTT
CASSQDLTAQNTIYF